Listed below are T cell receptor beta chains from one sample, sequenced in a study of technical replicates of blood from several donors. Generated by immunoSEQ multiplex PCR, the TCRdb table keeps only in-frame clones and is missing some. The table lists 40,000 to 55,000 clones, around 96% of them singletons. The sample taken for sequencing was T cells isolated from PBMCs. These receptors came from a human donor in good health. The CDR3 runs from the conserved cysteine through the conserved F or W. A D gene is named only where the DNA matches it firmly. Rows give clone size only sometimes, using once, few, many, or a class for an expanded clone.

J gene: TRBJ2-7
V gene: TRBV4-1
D gene: TRBD2
clone size: .
CDR3 protein: CASSQESASGAFEQYF
CDR3 DNA: TGCGCCAGCAGCCAAGAATCGGCTAGCGGGGCCTTTGAGCAGTACTTC

J gene: TRBJ1-1
V gene: TRBV27
D gene: TRBD1
clone size: .
CDR3 protein: CASSGTGGYTEAFF
CDR3 DNA: TGTGCCAGTTCCGGGACAGGGGGATACACTGAAGCTTTCTTT

J gene: TRBJ1-1
V gene: TRBV6-1
D gene: .
clone size: .
CDR3 protein: CASSEDRDTEAFF
CDR3 DNA: TGTGCCAGCAGTGAAGACAGGGACACTGAAGCTTTCTTT

J gene: TRBJ2-7
V gene: TRBV25-1
D gene: TRBD1
clone size: .
CDR3 protein: CASTLTGTYEQYF
CDR3 DNA: TGTGCCAGCACCCTGACAGGGACCTACGAGCAGTACTTC

J gene: TRBJ1-4
V gene: TRBV7-9
D gene: .
clone size: .
CDR3 protein: CASSLLRGDEKLFF
CDR3 DNA: TGTGCCAGCAGCCTGCTACGGGGGGATGAAAAACTGTTTTTT

J gene: TRBJ1-4
V gene: TRBV5-8
D gene: TRBD1
clone size: .
CDR3 protein: CASSFDRGKNEKLFF
CDR3 DNA: TGTGCCAGCAGCTTCGACAGGGGCAAGAACGAAAAACTGTTTTTT

J gene: TRBJ2-1
V gene: TRBV19
D gene: TRBD2
clone size: .
CDR3 protein: CASSLQTSGIYNEQFF
CDR3 DNA: TGTGCCAGTAGCCTACAGACTAGCGGGATTTACAATGAGCAGTTCTTC

J gene: TRBJ2-3
V gene: TRBV5-1
D gene: TRBD1
clone size: .
CDR3 protein: CASSGTGTATDTQYF
CDR3 DNA: TGCGCCAGCAGCGGTACCGGGACAGCTACAGATACGCAGTATTTT

J gene: TRBJ2-5
V gene: TRBV5-6
D gene: TRBD2
clone size: .
CDR3 protein: CASTLGLAETQETQYF
CDR3 DNA: TGTGCCAGCACCCTCGGACTAGCGGAGACTCAAGAGACCCAGTACTTC

J gene: TRBJ2-2
V gene: TRBV9
D gene: .
clone size: .
CDR3 protein: CASSVVEGRTGELFF
CDR3 DNA: TGTGCCAGCAGCGTAGTGGAGGGGAGGACCGGGGAGCTGTTTTTT

J gene: TRBJ1-2
V gene: TRBV11-1
D gene: .
clone size: few
CDR3 protein: CASSLNGQNYGYTF
CDR3 DNA: TGTGCCAGCAGCTTAAATGGACAGAACTATGGCTACACCTTC

J gene: TRBJ1-2
V gene: TRBV2
D gene: TRBD1
clone size: .
CDR3 protein: CATTDRGDGYTF
CDR3 DNA: TGTGCCACCACGGACAGGGGAGATGGCTACACCTTC

J gene: TRBJ1-1
V gene: TRBV4-3
D gene: .
clone size: .
CDR3 protein: CASSQAQGNTEAFF
CDR3 DNA: TGCGCCAGCAGCCAAGCCCAGGGGAACACTGAAGCTTTCTTT

J gene: TRBJ1-5
V gene: TRBV4-2
D gene: .
clone size: once
CDR3 protein: CASSQIGGNQPQHF
CDR3 DNA: TGTGCCAGCAGCCAAATAGGGGGAAATCAGCCCCAGCATTTT

J gene: TRBJ2-7
V gene: TRBV4-2
D gene: TRBD2
clone size: few
CDR3 protein: CASSQVLSRLAAEQYF
CDR3 DNA: TGTGCCAGCAGCCAAGTTCTGTCTCGGCTAGCGGCCGAGCAGTACTTC

J gene: TRBJ2-2
V gene: TRBV11-3
D gene: .
clone size: .
CDR3 protein: CASSLVPGELFF
CDR3 DNA: TGTGCCAGCAGCTTAGTTCCGGGGGAGCTGTTTTTT

J gene: TRBJ2-1
V gene: TRBV28
D gene: TRBD2
clone size: .
CDR3 protein: CAGRTSGNNEQFF
CDR3 DNA: TGTGCCGGGCGGACTAGCGGTAACAATGAGCAGTTCTTC

J gene: TRBJ1-2
V gene: TRBV6-5
D gene: .
clone size: .
CDR3 protein: CASSWTANYGYTF
CDR3 DNA: TGTGCCAGCAGTTGGACAGCTAACTATGGCTACACCTTC

J gene: TRBJ1-2
V gene: TRBV7-8
D gene: .
clone size: few
CDR3 protein: CASSPRTSNYGYTF
CDR3 DNA: TGTGCCAGCAGCCCCCGGACTTCTAACTATGGCTACACCTTC

J gene: TRBJ2-2
V gene: TRBV15
D gene: TRBD2
clone size: .
CDR3 protein: CATSGGLDWNTGELFF
CDR3 DNA: TGTGCCACCAGCGGAGGACTAGACTGGAACACCGGGGAGCTGTTTTTT

J gene: TRBJ2-2
V gene: TRBV7-7
D gene: TRBD1
clone size: .
CDR3 protein: CASSLGVGQGVVGELFF
CDR3 DNA: TGTGCTAGCAGCTTAGGAGTCGGACAGGGGGTTGTCGGGGAGCTGTTTTTT

J gene: TRBJ2-7
V gene: TRBV5-6
D gene: .
clone size: .
CDR3 protein: CASSSTGTEQYF
CDR3 DNA: TGTGCCAGCAGCTCAACAGGGACCGAGCAGTACTTC

J gene: TRBJ1-4
V gene: TRBV4-3
D gene: .
clone size: .
CDR3 protein: CASSQDREKLFF
CDR3 DNA: TGCGCCAGCAGCCAAGATCGGGAAAAACTGTTTTTT

J gene: TRBJ1-4
V gene: TRBV6-1
D gene: .
clone size: .
CDR3 protein: CASSEETVRLPNEKLFF
CDR3 DNA: TGTGCCAGCAGTGAAGAGACAGTCCGCTTACCTAATGAAAAACTGTTTTTT

J gene: TRBJ2-1
V gene: TRBV4-1
D gene: TRBD1
clone size: .
CDR3 protein: CASSRRDRDNEQFF
CDR3 DNA: TGCGCCAGCAGCCGCCGGGACAGGGACAATGAGCAGTTCTTC

J gene: TRBJ1-2
V gene: TRBV10-3
D gene: .
clone size: .
CDR3 protein: CAISERLGGFYGYTF
CDR3 DNA: TGTGCCATCAGTGAACGTTTGGGGGGATTTTATGGCTACACCTTC

J gene: TRBJ2-7
V gene: TRBV9
D gene: .
clone size: .
CDR3 protein: CASSVDDAVYTSKYF
CDR3 DNA: TGTGCCAGCAGCGTAGACGATGCCGTCTATACGAGCAAATACTTC

J gene: TRBJ2-7
V gene: TRBV18
D gene: TRBD1
clone size: .
CDR3 protein: CASLGQGSWEQYF
CDR3 DNA: TGTGCCAGCCTTGGACAGGGGTCTTGGGAGCAGTACTTC

J gene: TRBJ2-1
V gene: TRBV6-5
D gene: TRBD2
clone size: once
CDR3 protein: CASSYGTSGSLYEQFF
CDR3 DNA: TGTGCCAGCAGTTACGGAACTAGCGGGAGTCTTTATGAGCAGTTCTTC

J gene: TRBJ2-7
V gene: TRBV7-9
D gene: .
clone size: .
CDR3 protein: CASSQSGAYEQYF
CDR3 DNA: TGTGCCAGCAGCCAATCCGGTGCCTACGAGCAGTACTTC

J gene: TRBJ1-2
V gene: TRBV7-9
D gene: .
clone size: once
CDR3 protein: CASSLRRSDRDYGYTF
CDR3 DNA: TGTGCCAGCAGCTTAAGAAGGAGTGACAGAGACTATGGCTACACCTTC

J gene: TRBJ2-7
V gene: TRBV5-6
D gene: .
clone size: .
CDR3 protein: CASSFNTNYEQYF
CDR3 DNA: TGTGCCAGCAGCTTCAATACAAACTACGAGCAGTACTTC

J gene: TRBJ2-1
V gene: TRBV6-4
D gene: TRBD1
clone size: .
CDR3 protein: CASSELVTGGRLFF
CDR3 DNA: TGTGCCAGCAGTGAATTAGTCACAGGGGGCAGGCTGTTCTTC

J gene: TRBJ2-1
V gene: TRBV4-1
D gene: TRBD2
clone size: once
CDR3 protein: CASSSRTSGYNEQFF
CDR3 DNA: TGCGCCAGCAGCTCGAGGACTAGCGGGTACAATGAGCAGTTCTTC

J gene: TRBJ1-3
V gene: TRBV7-9
D gene: TRBD1
clone size: .
CDR3 protein: CASLTGTVENTIYF
CDR3 DNA: TGTGCCAGCCTCACCGGGACAGTAGAAAACACCATATATTTT

J gene: TRBJ2-2
V gene: TRBV7-3
D gene: TRBD2
clone size: .
CDR3 protein: CASSLSGSGAGELFF
CDR3 DNA: TGTGCCAGCAGCCTGAGCGGGAGTGGGGCCGGGGAGCTGTTTTTT

J gene: TRBJ2-7
V gene: TRBV5-1
D gene: TRBD2
clone size: .
CDR3 protein: CASSSRVLAGGYEQYF
CDR3 DNA: TGCGCCAGCAGCTCCCGCGTACTAGCGGGTGGCTACGAGCAGTACTTC

J gene: TRBJ2-2
V gene: TRBV6-4
D gene: TRBD2
clone size: .
CDR3 protein: CASSDGAGGNTGELFF
CDR3 DNA: TGTGCCAGCAGTGACGGAGCGGGAGGGAACACCGGGGAGCTGTTTTTT

J gene: TRBJ2-7
V gene: TRBV6-6
D gene: TRBD1
clone size: .
CDR3 protein: CASSQRQGPYEQYF
CDR3 DNA: TGTGCCAGCAGCCAACGACAGGGACCCTACGAGCAGTACTTC

J gene: TRBJ2-7
V gene: TRBV27
D gene: .
clone size: .
CDR3 protein: CASSFSPQYF
CDR3 DNA: TGTGCCAGCAGCTTCTCCCCGCAGTACTTC

J gene: TRBJ2-3
V gene: TRBV6-1
D gene: .
clone size: .
CDR3 protein: CASRLLTDTQYF
CDR3 DNA: TGTGCCAGCAGACTGCTTACAGATACGCAGTATTTT

J gene: TRBJ2-1
V gene: TRBV4-3
D gene: .
clone size: once
CDR3 protein: CASSHGREVNEQFF
CDR3 DNA: TGCGCCAGCAGCCACGGTCGAGAGGTTAATGAGCAGTTCTTC

J gene: TRBJ2-1
V gene: TRBV30
D gene: TRBD2
clone size: .
CDR3 protein: CAWSQTSGSYEQFF
CDR3 DNA: TGTGCCTGGAGTCAAACTAGCGGGAGTTATGAGCAGTTCTTC

J gene: TRBJ2-3
V gene: TRBV27
D gene: TRBD2
clone size: .
CDR3 protein: CASSPSGSRGTQYF
CDR3 DNA: TGTGCCAGCAGTCCAAGCGGGAGTCGAGGTACGCAGTATTTT

J gene: TRBJ2-3
V gene: TRBV28
D gene: .
clone size: .
CDR3 protein: CASSPEGTDTQYF
CDR3 DNA: TGTGCCAGCAGCCCAGAAGGCACAGATACGCAGTATTTT

J gene: TRBJ1-2
V gene: TRBV7-9
D gene: TRBD1
clone size: .
CDR3 protein: CASSLFGTDRNYGYTF
CDR3 DNA: TGTGCCAGCAGCTTATTTGGGACAGATAGAAACTATGGCTACACCTTC

J gene: TRBJ2-2
V gene: TRBV7-9
D gene: TRBD1
clone size: .
CDR3 protein: CASSLARDSNTGELFF
CDR3 DNA: TGTGCCAGCAGCTTAGCAAGGGACAGCAACACCGGGGAGCTGTTTTTT

J gene: TRBJ2-3
V gene: TRBV27
D gene: .
clone size: .
CDR3 protein: CASSLYGPDTQYF
CDR3 DNA: TGTGCCAGCAGTTTGTATGGGCCAGATACGCAGTATTTT

J gene: TRBJ1-2
V gene: TRBV29-1
D gene: TRBD1
clone size: .
CDR3 protein: CSVPGTGGSHTF
CDR3 DNA: TGCAGCGTTCCCGGGACAGGGGGGTCGCACACCTTC

J gene: TRBJ2-5
V gene: TRBV9
D gene: .
clone size: .
CDR3 protein: CASSVTGGEQETQYF
CDR3 DNA: TGTGCCAGCAGCGTAACTGGCGGGGAACAAGAGACCCAGTACTTC

J gene: TRBJ1-4
V gene: TRBV6-5
D gene: .
clone size: few
CDR3 protein: CASTGMSNEKLFF
CDR3 DNA: TGTGCCAGCACCGGGATGTCTAATGAAAAACTGTTTTTT

J gene: TRBJ1-1
V gene: TRBV28
D gene: .
clone size: .
CDR3 protein: CASSLRGGPEAFF
CDR3 DNA: TGTGCCAGCAGTTTACGGGGGGGCCCTGAAGCTTTCTTT

J gene: TRBJ2-1
V gene: TRBV7-2
D gene: .
clone size: .
CDR3 protein: CASSLNYPEFF
CDR3 DNA: TGTGCCAGCAGCTTGAACTACCCGGAATTCTTC

J gene: TRBJ1-1
V gene: TRBV27
D gene: .
clone size: .
CDR3 protein: CASSFHTGNTEAFF
CDR3 DNA: TGTGCCAGCAGTTTTCATACAGGGAACACTGAAGCTTTCTTT